Sequencing of this TCR beta chain was carried out in a study of T cell changes during pregnancy in multiple sclerosis. Germline lookup yields CDR1 SEHNR and CDR2 FQNEAQ (reference sequence). The V and J ends lost 5 bases and 7 bases respectively, with 15 bases between them. The CDR3 is made up of 15 amino acids. Here immunoSEQ multiplex PCR was the method, and the copy in TCRdb shows in-frame clones only, minus some. The repertoire has approximately 25,000 clones, approximately 90% of them found once; the top ten carry around 0.7%. This specimen was CD4+ T cells from peripheral blood mononuclear cells, taken in the first trimester of pregnancy. The chain links TRBV7-9 to TRBJ1-6; possible D gene TRBD1, 5 bases. The receptor was isolated from a female donor in good health, enrolled as a control in a pregnancy study. CDR3: CASSLPQGGNSPLHF. The CDR3 nucleotides are TGTGCCAGCAGCCTCCCGCAGGGAGGCAATTCACCCCTCCACTTT.